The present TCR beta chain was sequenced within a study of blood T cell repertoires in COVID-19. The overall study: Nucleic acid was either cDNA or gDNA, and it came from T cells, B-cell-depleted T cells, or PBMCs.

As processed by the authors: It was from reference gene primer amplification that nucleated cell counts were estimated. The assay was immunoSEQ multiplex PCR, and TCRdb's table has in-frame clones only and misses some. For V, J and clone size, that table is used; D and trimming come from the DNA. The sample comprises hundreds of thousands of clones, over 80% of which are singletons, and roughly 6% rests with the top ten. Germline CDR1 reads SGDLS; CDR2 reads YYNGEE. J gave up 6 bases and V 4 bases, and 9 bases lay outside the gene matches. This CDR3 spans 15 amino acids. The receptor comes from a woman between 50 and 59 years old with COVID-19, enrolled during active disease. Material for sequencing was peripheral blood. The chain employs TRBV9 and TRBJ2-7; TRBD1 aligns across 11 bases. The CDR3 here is CASSPKDRGLSEQYF. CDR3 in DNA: TGTGCCAGCAGCCCTAAGGACAGGGGGCTCAGCGAGCAGTACTTC. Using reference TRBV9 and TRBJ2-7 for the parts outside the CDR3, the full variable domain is DSGVTQTPKHLITATGQRVTLRCSPRSGDLSVYWYQQSLDQGLQFLIQYYNGEERAKGNILERFSAQQFPDLHSELNLSSLELGDSALYFCASSPKDRGLSEQYFGPGTRLTVT.